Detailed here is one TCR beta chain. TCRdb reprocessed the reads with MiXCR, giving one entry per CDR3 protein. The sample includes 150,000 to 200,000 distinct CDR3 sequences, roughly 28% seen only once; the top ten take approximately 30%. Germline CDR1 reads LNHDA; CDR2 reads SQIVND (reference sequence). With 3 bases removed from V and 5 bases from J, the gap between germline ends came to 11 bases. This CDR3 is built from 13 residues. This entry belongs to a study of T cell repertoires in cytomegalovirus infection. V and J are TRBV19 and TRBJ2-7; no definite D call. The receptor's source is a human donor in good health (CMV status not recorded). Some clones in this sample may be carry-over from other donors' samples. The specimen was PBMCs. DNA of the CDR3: TGTGCCAGTAGTATGGGCAGAACCAACGAGCAGTACTTC. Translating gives CASSMGRTNEQYF.